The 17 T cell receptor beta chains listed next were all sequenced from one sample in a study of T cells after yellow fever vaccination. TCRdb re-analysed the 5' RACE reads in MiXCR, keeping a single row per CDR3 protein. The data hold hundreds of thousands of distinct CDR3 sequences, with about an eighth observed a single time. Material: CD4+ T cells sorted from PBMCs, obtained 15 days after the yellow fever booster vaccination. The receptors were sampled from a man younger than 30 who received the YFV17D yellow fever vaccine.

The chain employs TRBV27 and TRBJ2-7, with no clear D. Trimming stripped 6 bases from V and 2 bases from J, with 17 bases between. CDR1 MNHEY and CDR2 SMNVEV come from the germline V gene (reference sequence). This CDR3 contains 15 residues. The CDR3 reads CASSSRVYNTYEQYF. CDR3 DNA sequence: TGTGCCAGCAGCTCCCGGGTCTACAACACCTACGAGCAGTACTTC.

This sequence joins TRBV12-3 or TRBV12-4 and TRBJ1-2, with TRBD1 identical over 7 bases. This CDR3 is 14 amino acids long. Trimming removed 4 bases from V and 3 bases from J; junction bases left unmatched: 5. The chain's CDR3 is CASSWRTGHYGYTF. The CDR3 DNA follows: TGTGCCAGCAGTTGGAGGACAGGCCACTATGGCTACACCTTC.

The CDR3 bases are TGTGCCACCAGCAGAGACGGTCAGCCCCAGCATTTT. It encodes CATSRDGQPQHF. This chain uses TRBV15 with TRBJ1-5; D call uncertain. Germline CDR1 is LNHNV and CDR2 is YYDKDF (reference sequence). This CDR3 contains 12 residues. Trimming shortened V by 0 bases and J by 6 bases, and 3 bases separated the two germline ends.

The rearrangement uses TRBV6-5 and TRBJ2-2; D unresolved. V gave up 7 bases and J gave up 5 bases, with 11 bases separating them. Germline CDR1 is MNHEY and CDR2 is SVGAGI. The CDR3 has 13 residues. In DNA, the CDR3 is TGTGCCAGCATGACCGGCTCGACCGGGGAGCTGTTTTTT. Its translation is CASMTGSTGELFF.

DNA for the CDR3: TGTGCCAGCAGTGGACAGGGTAGTTCTTTCGCAGATACGCAGTATTTT. This codes for CASSGQGSSFADTQYF. The chain has TRBV12-3 or TRBV12-4 and TRBJ2-3; 8 bases line up with TRBD1. The J segment lost 4 bases and the V segment lost 5 bases, leaving 11 bases of the junction unmatched. This CDR3 spans 16 amino acids.

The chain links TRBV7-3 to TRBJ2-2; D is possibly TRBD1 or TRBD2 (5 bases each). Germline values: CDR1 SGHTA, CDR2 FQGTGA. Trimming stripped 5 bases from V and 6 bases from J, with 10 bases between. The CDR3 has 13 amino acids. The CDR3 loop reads CASSPVGAGELFF. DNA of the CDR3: TGTGCCAGCAGCCCGGTGGGGGCCGGGGAGCTGTTTTTT. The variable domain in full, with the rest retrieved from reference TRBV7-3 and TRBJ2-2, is GAGVSQTPSNKVTEKGKYVELRCDPISGHTALYWYRQSLGQGPEFLIYFQGTGAADDSGLPNDRFFAVRPEGSVSTLKIQRTERGDSAVYLCASSPVGAGELFFGEGSRLTVL.

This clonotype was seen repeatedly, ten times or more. The CDR3 spells CASSLSTSPDTQYF. CDR3 coding DNA: TGTGCCAGCAGTTTATCGACAAGCCCCGATACGCAGTATTTT. V and J are TRBV12-3 or TRBV12-4 and TRBJ2-3; no definite D call. This CDR3 comprises 14 residues. Trimming left V 2 bases short and J 6 bases short, with 12 bases between.

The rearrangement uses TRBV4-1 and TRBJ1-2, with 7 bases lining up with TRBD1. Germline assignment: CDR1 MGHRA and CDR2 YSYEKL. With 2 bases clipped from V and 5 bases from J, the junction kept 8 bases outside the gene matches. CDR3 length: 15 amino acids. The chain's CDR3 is CASSQPGQRPYGYTF. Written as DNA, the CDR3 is TGCGCCAGCAGCCAACCGGGACAGAGACCTTATGGCTACACCTTC.

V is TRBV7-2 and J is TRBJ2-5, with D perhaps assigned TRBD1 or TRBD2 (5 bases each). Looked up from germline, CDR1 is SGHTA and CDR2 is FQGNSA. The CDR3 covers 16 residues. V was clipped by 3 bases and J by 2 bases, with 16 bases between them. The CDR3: CASSFGGARGQETQYF. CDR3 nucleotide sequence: TGTGCCAGCAGCTTTGGTGGGGCGCGAGGGCAAGAGACCCAGTACTTC.

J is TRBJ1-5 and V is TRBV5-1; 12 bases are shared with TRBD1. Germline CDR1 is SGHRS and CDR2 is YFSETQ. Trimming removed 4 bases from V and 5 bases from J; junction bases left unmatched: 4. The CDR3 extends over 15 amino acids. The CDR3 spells CASSPGTGGDQPQHF. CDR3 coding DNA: TGCGCCAGCAGCCCCGGGACAGGGGGCGATCAGCCCCAGCATTTT.

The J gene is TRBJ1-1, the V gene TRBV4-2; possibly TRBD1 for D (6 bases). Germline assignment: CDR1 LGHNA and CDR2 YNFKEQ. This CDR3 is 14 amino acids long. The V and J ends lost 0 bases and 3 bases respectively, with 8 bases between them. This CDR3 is CASSQEPGDTEAFF. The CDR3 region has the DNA TGTGCCAGCAGCCAAGAACCAGGGGACACTGAAGCTTTCTTT.

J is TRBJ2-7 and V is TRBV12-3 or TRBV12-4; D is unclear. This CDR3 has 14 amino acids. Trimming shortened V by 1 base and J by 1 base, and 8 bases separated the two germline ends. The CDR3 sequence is CASSLGDGSYEQYV. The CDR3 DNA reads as TGTGCCAGCAGTTTAGGGGATGGTTCCTACGAGCAGTACGTC.

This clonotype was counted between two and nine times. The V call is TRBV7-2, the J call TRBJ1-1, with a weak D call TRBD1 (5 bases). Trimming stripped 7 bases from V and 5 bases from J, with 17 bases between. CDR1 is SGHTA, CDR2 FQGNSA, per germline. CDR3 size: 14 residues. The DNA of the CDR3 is TGTGCCAGCACCCCGGTGGGGCCGGGGACTGAAGCTTTCTTT. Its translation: CASTPVGPGTEAFF.

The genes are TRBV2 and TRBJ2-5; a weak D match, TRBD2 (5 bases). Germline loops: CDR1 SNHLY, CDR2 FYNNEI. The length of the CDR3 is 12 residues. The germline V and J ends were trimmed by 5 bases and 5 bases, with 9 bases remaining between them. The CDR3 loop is CASSLPGETQYF. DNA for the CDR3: TGTGCCAGCAGTCTCCCGGGGGAGACCCAGTACTTC.

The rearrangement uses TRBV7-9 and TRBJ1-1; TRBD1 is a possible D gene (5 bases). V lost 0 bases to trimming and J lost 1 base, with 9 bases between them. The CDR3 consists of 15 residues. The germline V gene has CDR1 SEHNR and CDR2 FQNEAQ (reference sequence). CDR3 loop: CASSLARTRNTEAFF. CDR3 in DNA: TGTGCCAGCAGCTTAGCGAGGACACGGAACACTGAAGCTTTCTTT.

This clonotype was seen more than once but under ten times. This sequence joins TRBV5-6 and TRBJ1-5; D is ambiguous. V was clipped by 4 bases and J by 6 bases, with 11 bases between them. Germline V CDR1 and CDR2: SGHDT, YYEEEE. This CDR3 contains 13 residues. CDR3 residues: CASSPAYGQPQHF. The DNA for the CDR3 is TGTGCCAGCAGCCCCGCTTACGGTCAGCCCCAGCATTTT.

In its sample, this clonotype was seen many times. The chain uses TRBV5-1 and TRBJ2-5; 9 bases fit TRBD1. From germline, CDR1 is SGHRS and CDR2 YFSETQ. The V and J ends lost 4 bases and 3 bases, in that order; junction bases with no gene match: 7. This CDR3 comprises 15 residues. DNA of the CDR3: TGCGCCAGCAGCATCGGGACAGGGTCCAAAGAGACCCAGTACTTC. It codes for CASSIGTGSKETQYF. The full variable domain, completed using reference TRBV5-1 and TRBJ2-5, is KAGVTQTPRYLIKTRGQQVTLSCSPISGHRSVSWYQQTPGQGLQFLFEYFSETQRNKGNFPGRFSGRQFSNSRSEMNVSTLELGDSALYLCASSIGTGSKETQYFGPGTRLLVL.